This entry lists 5 T cell receptor beta chains sequenced from one sample in a study of blood T cell repertoires in COVID-19 (dated by TCRdb to the early 2020s). The library was generated by the immunoSEQ multiplex PCR assay. TCRdb took this table from immuneACCESS and kept in-frame rearrangements with V and J called. Such tables lack part of the clones; where checked against another copy, unresolved V genes explain under half of the gap, and the rest is unexplained. For this sample there are approximately 49,000 clones; 88% appear just once. The ten top clones hold around 3% of the sample. Source material: peripheral blood. These receptors were collected from a man aged 50-60 years with active COVID-19.

This clone appeared a single time. The V gene is TRBV3-1 (or the pseudogene TRBV3-2), the J gene TRBJ1-4, with 9 bases fitting TRBD1. CDR1 LGHDT and CDR2 YNNKEL come from the germline V gene (reference sequence). This CDR3 contains 14 residues. V was clipped by 5 bases and J by 6 bases; unmatched bases: 4. The chain's CDR3 is CASSLGQGYEKLFF. CDR3 sequence (DNA): TGTGCCAGCAGCTTGGGACAGGGTTATGAAAAACTGTTTTTT.

The J gene is TRBJ1-2, the V gene TRBV19; D uncertain. The CDR3 consists of 13 residues. Per germline, CDR1 LNHDA and CDR2 SQIVND (reference sequence). Trimming left V 4 bases short and J 3 bases short, with 9 bases between. The CDR3 spells CASSRGSDYGYTF. For the CDR3, the DNA is TGTGCCAGTAGTAGAGGGTCAGACTATGGCTACACCTTC.

This chain uses TRBV7-9 with TRBJ1-6; D possibly corresponds to TRBD1 (5 bases). The CDR3 consists of 15 residues. Between the trimmed V and J ends, which lost 1 base and 9 bases, there was a span of 13 bases. Germline V CDR1 and CDR2: SEHNR, FQNEAQ (reference sequence). The CDR3 sequence is CASSLVTGVGSPLHF. CDR3 sequence (DNA): TGTGCCAGCAGCTTAGTAACAGGCGTGGGTTCACCCCTCCACTTT.

DNA of the CDR3: TGCGCCAGCAGCGAGGACAGCATCACCGGGGAGCTGTTTTTT. Translated: CASSEDSITGELFF. The chain joins TRBV4-3 to TRBJ2-2, with a possible D match to TRBD1 (6 bases). Trimming took 5 bases from V and 4 from J, leaving 11 bases between them. Germline CDR1 LGHNA, CDR2 YSLEER. CDR3 length: 14 amino acids.

Only one count was recorded for this clone. The V gene is TRBV19, the J gene TRBJ1-1; TRBD1 matches at 7 bases. The CDR3 runs to 13 residues. The junction had 5 bases not matched to a gene; V was cut back by 6 bases and J by 4 bases. Germline CDR1 reads LNHDA; CDR2 reads SQIVND (reference sequence). CDR3 nucleotide sequence: TGTGCCAGTAGAAACAGGGGAGGCACTGAAGCTTTCTTT. It translates to CASRNRGGTEAFF.